This T cell receptor (beta chain) originates from a study of blood T cell repertoires in COVID-19. This CDR3 has 15 amino acids. The germline gives CDR1 SGHTA, CDR2 FQGTGA. With 4 bases removed from V and 0 bases from J, the gap between germline ends came to 10 bases. Sequenced by immunoSEQ multiplex PCR; TCRdb stores in-frame clones only, minus some. The sample has some 58,000 clones; approximately 90% are singletons. The receptor's source is a man aged 50-60 years with acute or convalescent COVID-19. The chain carries TRBV7-3 and TRBJ2-1; no clear D. Sequencing was performed on peripheral blood. DNA of the CDR3: TGTGCCAGCAGCTCGACTCCAAGCTCCTACAATGAGCAGTTCTTC. Its translation is CASSSTPSSYNEQFF.